The source of this T cell receptor (beta chain) is a study of tumor-infiltrating lymphocytes in oesophageal squamous cell carcinoma. V shed 7 bases and J 1 base; nucleotides not matched to a gene: 5. The CDR3 totals 14 residues. The germline CDR1 and CDR2 sequences are MNHEY and SVGEGT. MiXCR, applied by TCRdb to the PCR reads, yields one record per CDR3 protein. Here the sample spans about 15,000 distinct CDR3 sequences, around 50% being singletons. This TCR was sampled from a male donor with esophageal squamous cell carcinoma. The chain uses TRBV6-2 or TRBV6-3 and TRBJ2-7; TRBD1 aligns across 9 bases. Specimen: blood. CDR3 in amino acids: CASNTGTGSYEQYF. CDR3 sequence (DNA): TGTGCCAGCAATACCGGGACAGGGTCCTACGAGCAGTACTTC.